Below are 27 T cell receptor beta chains sequenced from a single sample in a study of identical twins. TCRdb independently ran MiXCR on the 5' RACE reads; one entry per CDR3 protein. The data show some 1,600,000 distinct CDR3 sequences, with 32% seen just once and 0.25% to 0.3% held by the top ten. What was sequenced was cord blood. All receptors derive from a newborn girl in good health.

This clonotype was counted a few times. CDR3 region: CASSPHREQYF. The CDR3 nucleotides are TGTGCCAGCAGCCCCCACCGCGAGCAGTACTTC. The chain has TRBV11-2 and TRBJ2-7; D is uncertain. Trimming pared 5 bases from V and 6 bases from J, leaving 8 bases between. The CDR3 sequence is 11 residues long. From germline, CDR1 is SGHAT and CDR2 FQNNGV.

As to this clonotype: One end of the junction is discordant with germline, which a read error may explain. The CDR3: CASSRWDVSGTNVLTF. The DNA of the CDR3 is TGTGCCAGCAGTAGGTGGGACGTCTCTGGGACCAACGTCCTGACTTTC. The rearrangement joins TRBV28 to TRBJ2-6; the D gene could be TRBD1 or TRBD2 (5 bases each). The CDR3 covers 16 residues. CDR1 is MDHEN, CDR2 SYDVKM, per germline.

Only a few counts were recorded for this clonotype. The chain links TRBV27 to TRBJ2-1, with D unclear. The V end was cut by 7 bases, the J end by 0 bases, with 10 bases between. This CDR3 spans 14 amino acids. CDR1 is MNHEY and CDR2 is SMNVEV in the germline V gene (reference sequence). In nucleotides, the CDR3 is TGTGCCAGCACTCGTCCCAGCTCCTACAATGAGCAGTTCTTC. Protein sequence: CASTRPSSYNEQFF.

This sequence joins TRBV5-1 and TRBJ1-1; 9 nucleotides line up with TRBD1. CDR3 length equals 15 residues. Germline V gene sequence: CDR1 SGHRS, CDR2 YFSETQ. The ends lost 5 bases at V and 5 bases at J; junction bases unmatched: 10. In nucleotides, the CDR3 is TGCGCCAGCAGTTGGGGACAGGGAACGGGGACTGAAGCTTTCTTT. Protein: CASSWGQGTGTEAFF.

The V call is TRBV13, the J call TRBJ2-7; D is ambiguous. This CDR3 is built from 13 residues. In germline, CDR1 is PRHDT, CDR2 FYEKMQ (reference sequence). V lost 5 bases, J lost 2 bases, and 10 bases lay in between. This CDR3 reads CASSHDRTYEQYF. The CDR3 DNA sequence: TGTGCCAGCAGCCACGACCGAACCTACGAGCAGTACTTC.

This clonotype was counted only a few times. The chain carries TRBV19 and TRBJ2-7, with 7 bases aligning to TRBD2. Germline V gene sequence: CDR1 LNHDA, CDR2 SQIVND (reference sequence). V was clipped by 0 bases and J by 1 base; unmatched bases: 3. This CDR3 is 15 amino acids long. The CDR3 loop is CASSIDGLGSYEQYF. CDR3 sequence (DNA): TGTGCCAGTAGTATAGACGGACTAGGGTCCTACGAGCAGTACTTC.

CDR3 residues: CASSLPRTGPYGYTF. The CDR3 DNA sequence: TGTGCCAGCAGCTTGCCCCGGACAGGCCCCTATGGCTACACCTTC. This chain connects TRBV5-6 to TRBJ1-2, with TRBD1 matching 7 bases. V dropped 1 base and J dropped 4; count of bases not matched to a gene: 7. The V gene's germline CDR1 is SGHDT and CDR2 YYEEEE. This CDR3 is built from 15 residues.

A few counts support this clonotype. This chain uses TRBV20-1 with TRBJ2-3; the match to TRBD2 covers 10 bases. Per germline, CDR1 DFQATT and CDR2 SNEGSKA (reference sequence). J lost 2 bases, V lost 8 bases, and 4 bases had no gene match. The CDR3 consists of 13 residues. The CDR3 DNA reads as TGCAGTCCGCTAGCGGGGGACACAGATACGCAGTATTTT. This translates into CSPLAGDTDTQYF.

This clonotype turned up a few times. Here the CDR3 reads CASSLDSGARDEAFF. The CDR3 region has the DNA TGCGCCAGCAGCTTGGATTCGGGGGCTCGTGATGAAGCTTTCTTT. The chain recombines TRBV5-1 with TRBJ1-1; TRBD1 is a possible D gene (6 bases). The V and J ends lost 0 bases and 7 bases respectively, with 16 bases between them. CDR1 is SGHRS, CDR2 YFSETQ, per germline. This CDR3 spans 15 amino acids.

The chain employs TRBV29-1 and TRBJ1-2; TRBD1 matches at 10 bases. The CDR3 sequence is 19 residues long. Germline CDR1 is SQVTM and CDR2 is ANQGSEA. Unmatched junction bases numbered 18, after V lost 3 bases and J lost 2 bases. The CDR3 nucleotides are TGCAGCGTTGACCCCACTTCGACCGGGACAGGGGACTCAAACTATGGCTACACCTTC. Protein: CSVDPTSTGTGDSNYGYTF.

The rearrangement links TRBV5-1 to TRBJ2-3; no reliable D call. Trimming left V 4 bases short and J 0 bases short, with 12 bases between. The CDR3 runs to 15 residues. Germline V CDR1 and CDR2: SGHRS, YFSETQ. The CDR3 loop is CASSHDTSSTDTQYF. The CDR3 nucleotides read TGCGCCAGCAGCCATGATACATCTAGCACAGATACGCAGTATTTT.

V gene TRBV6-5 combines with J gene TRBJ2-1, with D tentatively TRBD1 (6 bases). Germline-derived CDR1 and CDR2 are MNHEY and SVGAGI. The CDR3 has 16 amino acids. Trimming removed 2 bases from V and 2 bases from J, with 13 bases in between. CDR3 region: CASSYPPGHPYNEQFF. DNA of the CDR3: TGTGCCAGCAGTTACCCACCGGGACACCCCTACAATGAGCAGTTCTTC.

The V and J genes are TRBV7-2 and TRBJ1-2; D gene unclear. CDR1 is SGHTA and CDR2 is FQGNSA in the germline V gene. V shed 3 bases and J shed 0 bases, with 8 bases lying between them. The CDR3 runs to 14 residues. The CDR3 DNA is TGTGCCAGCAGCTTGGCTATCTCTAACTATGGCTACACCTTC. Its protein product is CASSLAISNYGYTF.

This clonotype was seen a handful of times. The rearrangement joins TRBV4-2 to TRBJ1-5, with a tentative D call TRBD1 (5 bases). Germline lookup yields CDR1 LGHNA and CDR2 YNFKEQ. Trimming took 1 base from V and 6 from J, leaving 10 bases between them. CDR3 length: 14 residues. CDR3 amino acids: CASSQVRVGQPQHF. Here the CDR3 DNA reads TGTGCCAGCAGCCAAGTCAGGGTGGGTCAGCCCCAGCATTTT.

As concerns this clonotype: The junction shows a germline mismatch at one end, possibly a read error. The chain carries TRBV20-1 and TRBJ1-6; D is unclear. This CDR3 is 14 amino acids long. Germline CDR1 reads DFQATT; CDR2 reads SNEGSKA (reference sequence). The CDR3 is CSARESTFNSPLHF. The CDR3 DNA reads TGCAGTGCTAGAGAGTCGACTTTCAATTCGCCCCTCCACTTT.

The table lists this clonotype with many counts. This chain connects TRBV27 to TRBJ1-1; 10 bases agree with TRBD1. This CDR3 is 16 amino acids long. Germline values: CDR1 MNHEY, CDR2 SMNVEV (reference sequence). Unmatched junction bases numbered 10, after V lost 7 bases and J lost 2 bases. The CDR3 loop is CASTLSGQGKNTEAFF. The DNA of the CDR3 is TGTGCCAGCACCCTTTCGGGACAGGGGAAAAACACTGAAGCTTTCTTT.

The chain has TRBV28 and TRBJ2-5, with D perhaps matching TRBD1 (5 bases). The CDR3 contains 14 residues. Per the germline V gene, CDR1 is MDHEN and CDR2 is SYDVKM. V lost 5 bases and J lost 11, with 21 bases in between. The CDR3 DNA follows: TGTGCCAGCAGTACCTTTACAGGCACCCGAGAGCAGTACTTC. Its translation is CASSTFTGTREQYF. The full variable domain, in which reference TRBV28 and TRBJ2-5 provide the parts outside the CDR3, is DVKVTQSSRYLVKRTGEKVFLECVQDMDHENMFWYRQDPGLGLRLIYFSYDVKMKEKGDIPEGYSVSREKKERFSLILESASTNQTSMYLCASSTFTGTREQYFGPGTRLLVL.

This clonotype came up once. The CDR3 reads CASSSRQGSGSPLHF. DNA of the CDR3: TGTGCCAGCAGCTCCCGACAGGGTTCGGGTTCACCCCTCCACTTT. The rearrangement joins TRBV7-2 to TRBJ1-6, with 7 nucleotides matching TRBD1. The germline V gene encodes CDR1 SGHTA and CDR2 FQGNSA. Trimming removed 4 bases from V and 9 bases from J; junction bases left unmatched: 9. This CDR3 is built from 15 residues.

This clonotype came up a few times. The rearrangement uses TRBV14 and TRBJ2-1, with 11 bases identical to TRBD2. Germline CDR1 SGHDN, CDR2 FVKESK. The V gene end was trimmed by 0 bases and the J gene end by 5 bases; junction bases not matched to a gene: 6. This CDR3 spans 17 amino acids. DNA for the CDR3: TGTGCCAGCAGCCAAGATTCTGGGACTAGCGGAAACAATGAGCAGTTCTTC. It yields the protein CASSQDSGTSGNNEQFF.

The V and J genes are TRBV20-1 and TRBJ1-2; the D gene is possibly TRBD1 (5 bases). CDR3 length equals 14 residues. Per germline, CDR1 DFQATT and CDR2 SNEGSKA (reference sequence). Trimming took off 1 base at V and 2 bases at J, with 11 bases between the two ends. The CDR3 reads CSARGGTMNYGYTF. As DNA, the CDR3 is TGCAGTGCTAGAGGGGGGACGATGAACTATGGCTACACCTTC.

This sequence joins TRBV5-1 and TRBJ1-6; tentatively, D is TRBD1 (5 bases). Per the germline V gene, CDR1 is SGHRS and CDR2 is YFSETQ. The germline V and J ends were trimmed by 4 bases and 4 bases, with 9 bases remaining between them. The CDR3 spans 14 residues. The chain's CDR3 is CASSGGAYNSPLHF. CDR3 DNA sequence: TGCGCCAGCAGCGGCGGGGCTTATAATTCACCCCTCCACTTT.

This clonotype was detected a few times. This chain uses TRBV28 with TRBJ1-2; D is uncertain. Germline V lookup: CDR1 MDHEN, CDR2 SYDVKM. There are 13 residues in the CDR3. V was clipped by 5 bases and J by 4 bases, with 11 bases between them. This chain's CDR3 is CASSTGLSYGYTF. As DNA, the CDR3 is TGTGCCAGCAGTACTGGACTATCCTATGGCTACACCTTC.

In the case of this clonotype: A much more abundant neighbour one base away suggests this may be a read error. The chain links TRBV28 to TRBJ2-3; D is unclear. The V end was cut by 6 bases, the J end by 7 bases, with 8 bases between. The germline V gene encodes CDR1 MDHEN and CDR2 SYDVKM. The CDR3 contains 11 residues. The DNA for the CDR3 is TGTGCCAGCAGCCCCGAGTATACGCAGTATTTT. Its translation: CASSPEYTQYF.

The sample holds a few counts of this clonotype. This chain joins TRBV4-1 and TRBJ2-7; TRBD2 matches at 11 bases. Germline V gene data show CDR1 as MGHRA and CDR2 as YSYEKL. The CDR3 loop spans 17 amino acids. V gave up 2 bases and J gave up 1 base; unmatched junction bases: 7. CDR3 nucleotides: TGCGCCAGCAGCCAATTAATGCGACTAGCGGGATCCTACGAGCAGTACTTC. As protein: CASSQLMRLAGSYEQYF.

The V call is TRBV18, the J call TRBJ1-2; tentatively, D is TRBD1 (5 bases). V lost 2 bases to trimming and J lost 8 bases, with 15 bases between them. The CDR3 runs 14 residues. The germline CDR1 and CDR2 sequences are KGHSH and LQKENI. This chain's CDR3 is CASSPWRDWDGYTF. The CDR3 coding sequence is TGTGCCAGCTCACCATGGAGGGATTGGGACGGCTACACCTTC.

The rearrangement links TRBV15 to TRBJ2-7; 12 nucleotides match TRBD2. The CDR3 is 15 amino acids. With V trimmed by 0 bases and J by 6 bases, 3 bases remained unmatched. In germline, CDR1 is LNHNV, CDR2 YYDKDF (reference sequence). The CDR3, as DNA: TGTGCCACCAGCAGAGATCTAGCGGGGGGGCGCGAGCAGTACTTC. Its translation is CATSRDLAGGREQYF.

This clonotype was counted a few times. The genes are TRBV18 and TRBJ2-2; D remains ambiguous. This CDR3 has 14 residues. Per germline, CDR1 KGHSH and CDR2 LQKENI. V shed 1 base and J shed 0 bases, with 3 bases lying between them. This CDR3 reads CASSPLANTGELFF. The CDR3, as DNA: TGTGCCAGCTCACCACTAGCGAACACCGGGGAGCTGTTTTTT.